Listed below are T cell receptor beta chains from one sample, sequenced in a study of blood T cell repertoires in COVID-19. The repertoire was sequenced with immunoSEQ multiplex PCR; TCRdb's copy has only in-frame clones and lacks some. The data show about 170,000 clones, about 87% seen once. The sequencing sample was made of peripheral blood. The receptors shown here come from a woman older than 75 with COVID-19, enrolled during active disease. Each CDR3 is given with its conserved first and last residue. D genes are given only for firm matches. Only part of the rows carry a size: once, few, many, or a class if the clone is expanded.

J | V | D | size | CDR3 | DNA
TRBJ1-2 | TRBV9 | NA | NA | CASSATTGGNYGYTF | TGTGCCAGCAGCGCAACGACAGGAGGTAACTATGGCTACACCTTC
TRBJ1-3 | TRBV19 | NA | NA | CASIRDISGNTIYF | TGTGCCAGTATACGGGACATCTCTGGAAACACCATATATTTT
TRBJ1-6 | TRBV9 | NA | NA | CASTTGDSPLHF | TGTGCCAGCACAACGGGGGATTCACCCCTCCACTTT
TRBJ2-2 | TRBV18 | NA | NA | CASSPALTGELFF | TGTGCCAGCTCACCTGCGCTGACCGGGGAGCTGTTTTTT
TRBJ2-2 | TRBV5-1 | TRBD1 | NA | CASSLYPGQGAGELFF | TGCGCCAGCAGCTTATACCCGGGACAGGGGGCCGGGGAGCTGTTTTTT
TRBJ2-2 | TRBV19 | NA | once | CASRQNPNTGELFF | TGTGCCAGTAGACAGAATCCGAACACCGGGGAGCTGTTTTTT
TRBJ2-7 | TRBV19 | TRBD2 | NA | CASSSGRASEQYF | TGTGCCAGTAGTAGCGGGAGGGCGTCCGAGCAGTACTTC
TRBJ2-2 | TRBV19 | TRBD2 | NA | CASSIRVAGANTGELFF | TGTGCCAGTAGTATTCGGGTAGCGGGGGCGAACACCGGGGAGCTGTTTTTT
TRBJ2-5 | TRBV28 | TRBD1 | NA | CASRGQGLRETQYF | TGTGCCAGCAGGGGACAGGGGTTGAGGGAGACCCAGTACTTC
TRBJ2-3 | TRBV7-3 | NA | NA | CASSQPTGSTDTQYF | TGTGCCAGCAGCCAACCTACCGGGAGCACAGATACGCAGTATTTT
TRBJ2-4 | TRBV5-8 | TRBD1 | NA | CASSHDRGDINIQYF | TGTGCCAGCAGCCACGACAGGGGCGATATAAACATTCAGTACTTC
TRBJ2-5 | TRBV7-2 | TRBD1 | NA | CASSPGQGRLETQYF | TGTGCCAGCAGCCCGGGACAGGGGAGATTGGAGACCCAGTACTTC
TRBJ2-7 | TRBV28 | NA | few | CASNGPPLLYEQYF | TGTGCCAGCAACGGCCCCCCACTACTCTACGAGCAGTACTTC
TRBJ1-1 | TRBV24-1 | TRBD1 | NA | CATRDGQGVQNTEAFF | TGTGCCACCAGGGACGGACAGGGGGTACAGAACACTGAAGCTTTCTTT
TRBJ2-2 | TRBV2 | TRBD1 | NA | CASRVQGGNTGELFF | TGTGCCAGCAGGGTACAGGGGGGGAACACCGGGGAGCTGTTTTTT
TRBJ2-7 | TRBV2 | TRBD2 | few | CASSEGPAGPPYEQYF | TGTGCCAGCAGTGAAGGCCCAGCGGGGCCCCCCTACGAGCAGTACTTC
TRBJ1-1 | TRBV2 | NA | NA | CASSEGLWAGTEAFF | TGTGCCAGCAGTGAAGGACTATGGGCCGGCACTGAAGCTTTCTTT
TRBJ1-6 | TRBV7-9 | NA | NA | CASSLGLGTKETPLHF | TGTGCCAGCAGCTTAGGGTTGGGGACAAAGGAAACACCCCTCCACTTT
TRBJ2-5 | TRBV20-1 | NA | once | CSASGRVGTVQETQYF | TGCAGTGCTAGTGGGAGGGTGGGGACAGTCCAAGAGACCCAGTACTTC
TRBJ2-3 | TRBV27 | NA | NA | CASRVERRTDTQYF | TGTGCCAGCAGGGTGGAGAGGCGCACAGATACGCAGTATTTT
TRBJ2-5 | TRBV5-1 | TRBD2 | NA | CASTQVPAGRETQYF | TGCGCCAGCACCCAAGTCCCAGCGGGACGAGAGACCCAGTACTTC
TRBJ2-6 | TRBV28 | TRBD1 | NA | CASRGTGTSGANVLTF | TGTGCCAGCCGCGGGACAGGGACCTCTGGGGCCAACGTCCTGACTTTC